This T cell receptor (beta chain) was obtained from a study of CXCR3-negative and CXCR3-positive naive CD8 T cells. Study-level findings and limits: In CXCR3-positive naive cells, the TRB CDR3s were more hydrophobic than in CXCR3-negative naive cells.

With UMI labels, 5' RACE was used to prepare the TRB cDNA libraries. Each CDR3 protein gets one entry in TCRdb, which reprocessed the 5' RACE reads and gives no DNA. The listing records about 63,000 distinct CDR3 sequences. Germline V CDR1 and CDR2: SGHVS, FNYEAQ. The CDR3 loop spans 12 amino acids. In the case of this clonotype: As yet, its antigen is unknown.

The V and J genes are TRBV7-6 and TRBJ2-1. The sequence derives from a human donor in good health. Some clones in this sample may be carry-over from other donors' samples. The sequenced material came from naive CXCR3+ CD8+ T cells from blood. The subset is: CD45RO-CCR7+CD27+CD95- naive CD8+ T cells expressing CXCR3 (TNR3+). CDR3 protein: CASRGLGNEQFF.